This T cell receptor beta chain is drawn from a study of blood T cell repertoires in COVID-19. In the source study's methods: Estimation of nucleated cell counts relied on the amplification of reference gene primers. Data came from immunoSEQ multiplex PCR; TCRdb stores just in-frame clones and leaves some out. V and J calls and clone size are as listed in that table; D and trimming were resolved from the DNA. This sample has 200,000 to 300,000 clones; roughly 86% occur once, and the top ten carry approximately 2.6%. Deletions cut 2 bases from V and 6 bases from J, with 17 bases between. The CDR3 runs 15 residues. Germline CDR1 LNHDA, CDR2 SQIVND (reference sequence). Cohort 3 recovery required two negative PCRs, clearance, or symptom resolution.

This clonotype was sampled from a woman between 18 and 29 years old who had recovered from COVID-19. The chain couples TRBV19 to TRBJ2-7; the D gene is possibly TRBD2 (5 bases). Specimen: PBMCs or T cells enriched from blood (not recorded which). CDR3 in DNA: TGTGCCAGTAGTATAAGGGCAGCGGAATCAGGCGAGCAGTACTTC. Amino acid sequence: CASSIRAAESGEQYF. Supplemented by reference TRBV19 and TRBJ2-7, the full variable domain reads DGGITQSPKYLFRKEGQNVTLSCEQNLNHDAMYWYRQDPGQGLRLIYYSQIVNDFQKGDIAEGYSVSREKKESFPLTVTSAQKNPTAFYLCASSIRAAESGEQYFGPGTRLTVT.